Below, one T cell receptor (beta chain) is given with its context. Its specificity is not known. Primers for the PCR totalled 60 Vbeta and 13 Jbeta. Generated by immunoSEQ multiplex PCR, the TCRdb table keeps only in-frame clones and is missing some. The top ten clones hold approximately 2.4% of a sample with roughly 160,000 clones, around 79% of them seen once. This sample is part of a study of cytomegalovirus exposure and HLA in healthy donors. About the study: Of fewer than 450 genotyped donors, around 84% clustered with self-reported Caucasian donors.

Whole-study findings and limits: In vitro work confirmed that a few CMV-associated chains recognize CMV antigens. Listed as cytomegalovirus-associated were roughly 180 TCR beta chains. Earlier analysis yielded a pattern in which most TCR beta V segments were productive about 90% or about 30% of the time.

This TCR was sampled from a female donor in good health and CMV-seronegative. Sequenced input: PBMCs.

Here the CDR3 reads CASSEVGEGYTF. The CDR3 region has the DNA TGTGCCAGCAGTGAAGTCGGGGAGGGCTACACCTTC. The V call is TRBV25-1, the J call TRBJ1-2; D remains unclear. The CDR3 extends over 12 amino acids. CDR1 and CDR2 from the germline V gene are MGHDK and SYGVNS. V dropped 2 bases and J dropped 8 bases, with 9 bases sitting between them.